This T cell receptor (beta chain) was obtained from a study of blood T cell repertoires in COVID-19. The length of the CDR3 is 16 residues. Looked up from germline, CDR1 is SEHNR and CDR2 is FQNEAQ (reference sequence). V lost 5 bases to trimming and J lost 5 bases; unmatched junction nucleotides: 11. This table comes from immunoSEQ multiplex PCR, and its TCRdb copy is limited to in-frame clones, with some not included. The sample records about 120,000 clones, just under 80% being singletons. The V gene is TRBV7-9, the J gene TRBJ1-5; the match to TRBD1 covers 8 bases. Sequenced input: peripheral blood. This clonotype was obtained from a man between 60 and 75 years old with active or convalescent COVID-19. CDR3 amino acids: CASSRNDRGWDQPQHF. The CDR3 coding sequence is TGTGCCAGCAGCCGTAACGACAGGGGATGGGATCAGCCCCAGCATTTT.